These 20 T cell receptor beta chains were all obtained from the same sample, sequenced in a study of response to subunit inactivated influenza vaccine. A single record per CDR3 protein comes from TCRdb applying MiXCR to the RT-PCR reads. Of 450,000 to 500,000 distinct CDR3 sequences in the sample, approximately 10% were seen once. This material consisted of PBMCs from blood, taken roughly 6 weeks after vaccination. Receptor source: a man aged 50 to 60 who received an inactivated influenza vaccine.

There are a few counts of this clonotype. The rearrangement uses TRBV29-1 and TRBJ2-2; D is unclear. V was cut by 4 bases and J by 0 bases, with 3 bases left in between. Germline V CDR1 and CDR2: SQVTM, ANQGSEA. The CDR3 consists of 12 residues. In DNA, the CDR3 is TGCAGCGTTGGAGCGAACACCGGGGAGCTGTTTTTT. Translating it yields CSVGANTGELFF.

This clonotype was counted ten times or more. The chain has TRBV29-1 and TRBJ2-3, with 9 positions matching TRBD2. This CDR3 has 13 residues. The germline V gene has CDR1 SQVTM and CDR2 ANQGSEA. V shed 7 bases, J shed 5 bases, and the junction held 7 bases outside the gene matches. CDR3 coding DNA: TGCAGCGGGGCGGGGGGGCTTGAAGATACGCAGTATTTT. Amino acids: CSGAGGLEDTQYF.

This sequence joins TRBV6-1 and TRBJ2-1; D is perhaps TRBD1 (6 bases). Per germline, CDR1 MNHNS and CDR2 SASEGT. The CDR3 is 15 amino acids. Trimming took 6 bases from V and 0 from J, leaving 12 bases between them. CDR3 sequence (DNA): TGTGCCAGCAGCCGGGACACCGGCTCCTACAATGAGCAGTTCTTC. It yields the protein CASSRDTGSYNEQFF.

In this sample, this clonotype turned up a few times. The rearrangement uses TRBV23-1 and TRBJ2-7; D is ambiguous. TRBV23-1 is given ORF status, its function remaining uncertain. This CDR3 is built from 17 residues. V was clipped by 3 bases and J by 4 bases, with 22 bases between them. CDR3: CASSQLPSEGWNYEQYF. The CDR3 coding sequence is TGCGCCAGCAGTCAGCTCCCCTCCGAAGGCTGGAATTACGAGCAGTACTTC.

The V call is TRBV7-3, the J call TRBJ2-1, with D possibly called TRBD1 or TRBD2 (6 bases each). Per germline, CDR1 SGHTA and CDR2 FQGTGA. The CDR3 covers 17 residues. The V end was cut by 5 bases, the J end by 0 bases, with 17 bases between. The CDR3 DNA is TGTGCCAGCAGCCGGTCCGGGGGCCTAAGCTCCTACAATGAGCAGTTCTTC. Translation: CASSRSGGLSSYNEQFF.

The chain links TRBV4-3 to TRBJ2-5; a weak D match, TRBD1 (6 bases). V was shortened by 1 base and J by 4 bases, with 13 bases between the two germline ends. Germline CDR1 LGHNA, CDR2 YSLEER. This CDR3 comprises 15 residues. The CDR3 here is CASSQGAGDGETQYF. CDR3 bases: TGCGCCAGCAGCCAAGGGGCAGGGGATGGAGAGACCCAGTACTTC.

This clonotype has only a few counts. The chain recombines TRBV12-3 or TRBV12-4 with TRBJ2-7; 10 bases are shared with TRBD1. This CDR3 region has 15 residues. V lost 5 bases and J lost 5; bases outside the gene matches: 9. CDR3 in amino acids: CASSPWTGGIHEQYF. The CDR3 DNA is TGTGCCAGCAGTCCCTGGACAGGGGGTATCCACGAGCAGTACTTC.

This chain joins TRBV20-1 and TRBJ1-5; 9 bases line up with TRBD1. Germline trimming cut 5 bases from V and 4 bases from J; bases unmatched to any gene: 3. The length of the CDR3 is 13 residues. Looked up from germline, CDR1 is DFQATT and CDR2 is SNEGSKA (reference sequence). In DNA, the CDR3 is TGCAGTGCTGGGACAGGGTGGAATCAGCCCCAGCATTTT. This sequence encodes CSAGTGWNQPQHF.

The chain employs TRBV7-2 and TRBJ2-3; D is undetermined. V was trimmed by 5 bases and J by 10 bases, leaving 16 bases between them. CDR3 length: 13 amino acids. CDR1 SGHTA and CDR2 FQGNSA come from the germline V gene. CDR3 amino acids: CASSLGRGTPQYF. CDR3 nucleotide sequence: TGTGCCAGCAGCCTGGGCCGAGGCACTCCGCAGTATTTT. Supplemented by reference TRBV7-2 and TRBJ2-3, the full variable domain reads GAGVSQSPSNKVTEKGKDVELRCDPISGHTALYWYRQSLGQGLEFLIYFQGNSAPDKSGLPSDRFSAERTGGSVSTLTIQRTQQEDSAVYLCASSLGRGTPQYFGPGTRLTVL.

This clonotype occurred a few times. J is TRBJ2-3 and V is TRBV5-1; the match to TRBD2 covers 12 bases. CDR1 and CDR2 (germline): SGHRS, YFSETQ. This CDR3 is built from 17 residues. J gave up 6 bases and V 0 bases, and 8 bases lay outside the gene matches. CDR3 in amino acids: CASSLGPSGRVTDTQYF. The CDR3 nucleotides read TGCGCCAGCAGCTTGGGACCTAGCGGGAGGGTCACCGATACGCAGTATTTT.

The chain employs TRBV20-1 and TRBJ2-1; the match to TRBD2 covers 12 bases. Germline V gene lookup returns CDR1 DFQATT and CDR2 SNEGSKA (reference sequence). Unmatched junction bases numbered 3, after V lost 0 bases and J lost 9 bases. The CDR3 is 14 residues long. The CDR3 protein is CSARDQGLAGEQFF. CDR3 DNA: TGCAGTGCTAGAGACCAGGGACTAGCGGGTGAGCAGTTCTTC.

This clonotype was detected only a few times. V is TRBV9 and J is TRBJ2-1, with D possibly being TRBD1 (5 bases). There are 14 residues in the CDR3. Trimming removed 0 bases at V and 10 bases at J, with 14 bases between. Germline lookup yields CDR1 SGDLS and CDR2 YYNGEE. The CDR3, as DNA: TGTGCCAGCAGCGTAGATGTAGGTCAGGGCGAGCAGTTCTTC. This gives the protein CASSVDVGQGEQFF. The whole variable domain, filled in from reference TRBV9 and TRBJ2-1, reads DSGVTQTPKHLITATGQRVTLRCSPRSGDLSVYWYQQSLDQGLQFLIQYYNGEERAKGNILERFSAQQFPDLHSELNLSSLELGDSALYFCASSVDVGQGEQFFGPGTRLTVL.

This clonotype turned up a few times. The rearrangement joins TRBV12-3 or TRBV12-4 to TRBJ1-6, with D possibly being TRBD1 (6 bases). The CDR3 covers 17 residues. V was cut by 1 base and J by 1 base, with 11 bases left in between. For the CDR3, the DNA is TGTGCCAGCAGTTTAGAGGGGGGGCTGTCCTATAATTCACCCCTCCACTTT. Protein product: CASSLEGGLSYNSPLHF.

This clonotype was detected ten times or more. The CDR3 region is CSARDYQGGNSPLHF. CDR3 bases: TGCAGTGCTAGAGATTATCAAGGGGGTAATTCACCCCTCCACTTT. The J gene is TRBJ1-6, the V gene TRBV20-1; the D gene is possibly TRBD1 (6 bases). V gave up 0 bases and J gave up 6 bases, with 12 bases separating them. CDR1 and CDR2 (germline): DFQATT, SNEGSKA (reference sequence). The CDR3 is 15 residues long.

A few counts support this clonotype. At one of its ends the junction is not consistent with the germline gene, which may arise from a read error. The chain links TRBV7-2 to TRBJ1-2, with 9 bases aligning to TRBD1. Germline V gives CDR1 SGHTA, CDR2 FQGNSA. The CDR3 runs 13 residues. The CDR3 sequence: CASSSDRGYGYTF. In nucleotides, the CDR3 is TGTGCTAGCAGCTCGGACAGGGGCTATGGCTACACCTTC.

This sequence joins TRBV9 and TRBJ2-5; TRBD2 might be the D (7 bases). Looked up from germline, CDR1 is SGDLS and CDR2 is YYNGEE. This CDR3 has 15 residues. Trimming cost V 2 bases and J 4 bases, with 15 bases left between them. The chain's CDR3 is CASSVGGATRETQYF. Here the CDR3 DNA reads TGTGCCAGCAGCGTGGGGGGGGCAACGCGAGAGACCCAGTACTTC. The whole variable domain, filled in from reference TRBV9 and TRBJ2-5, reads DSGVTQTPKHLITATGQRVTLRCSPRSGDLSVYWYQQSLDQGLQFLIQYYNGEERAKGNILERFSAQQFPDLHSELNLSSLELGDSALYFCASSVGGATRETQYFGPGTRLLVL.

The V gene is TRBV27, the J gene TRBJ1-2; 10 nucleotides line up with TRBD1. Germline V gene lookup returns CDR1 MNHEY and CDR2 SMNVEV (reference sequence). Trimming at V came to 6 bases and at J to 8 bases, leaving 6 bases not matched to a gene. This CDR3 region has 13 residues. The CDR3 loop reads CASRPTTGGGYTF. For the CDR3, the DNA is TGTGCCAGCAGACCCACGACAGGGGGCGGCTACACCTTC.

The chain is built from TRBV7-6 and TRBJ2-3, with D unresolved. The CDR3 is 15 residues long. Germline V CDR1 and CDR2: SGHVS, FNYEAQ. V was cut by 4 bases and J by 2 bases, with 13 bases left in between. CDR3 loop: CASSSADPITDTQYF. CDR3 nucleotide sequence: TGTGCCAGCAGCTCCGCGGACCCCATCACAGATACGCAGTATTTT.

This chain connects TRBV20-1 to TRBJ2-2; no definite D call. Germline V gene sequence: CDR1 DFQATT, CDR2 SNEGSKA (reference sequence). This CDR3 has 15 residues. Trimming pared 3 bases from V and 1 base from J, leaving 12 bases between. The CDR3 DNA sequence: TGCAGTGCTAGGGGTTGGGATCGGAACACCGGGGAGCTGTTTTTT. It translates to CSARGWDRNTGELFF.

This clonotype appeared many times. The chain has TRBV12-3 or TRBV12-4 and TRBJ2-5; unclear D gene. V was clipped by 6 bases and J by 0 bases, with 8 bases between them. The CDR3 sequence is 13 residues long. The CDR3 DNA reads TGTGCCAGCAGCCTTGGGGACCAAGAGACCCAGTACTTC. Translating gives CASSLGDQETQYF.